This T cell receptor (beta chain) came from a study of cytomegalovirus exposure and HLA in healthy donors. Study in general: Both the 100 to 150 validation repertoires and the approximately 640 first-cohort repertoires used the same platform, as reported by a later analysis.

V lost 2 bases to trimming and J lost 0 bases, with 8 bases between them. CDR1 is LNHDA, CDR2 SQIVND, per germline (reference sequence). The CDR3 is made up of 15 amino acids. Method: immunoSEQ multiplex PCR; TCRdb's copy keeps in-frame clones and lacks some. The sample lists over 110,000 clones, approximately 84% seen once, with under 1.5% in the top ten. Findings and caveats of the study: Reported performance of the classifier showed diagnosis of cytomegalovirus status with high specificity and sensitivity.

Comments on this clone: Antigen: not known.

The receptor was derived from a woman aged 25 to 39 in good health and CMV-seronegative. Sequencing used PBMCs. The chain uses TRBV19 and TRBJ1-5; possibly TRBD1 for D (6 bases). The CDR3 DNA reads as TGTGCCAGTAGTATAAGGACAGCTAGCAATCAGCCCCAGCATTTT. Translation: CASSIRTASNQPQHF.